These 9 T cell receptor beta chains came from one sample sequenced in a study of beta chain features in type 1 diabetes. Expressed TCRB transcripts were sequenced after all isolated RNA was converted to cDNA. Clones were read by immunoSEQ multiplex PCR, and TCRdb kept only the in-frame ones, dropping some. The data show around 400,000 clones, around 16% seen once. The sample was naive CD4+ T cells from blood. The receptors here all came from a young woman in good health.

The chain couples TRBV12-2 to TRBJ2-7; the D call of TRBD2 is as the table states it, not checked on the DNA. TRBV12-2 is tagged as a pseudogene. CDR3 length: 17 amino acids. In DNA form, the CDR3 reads TGTGCAAGTCGCTCCCTCGGAGGGGGCCTAGCGGGCTACGAGCAGTACTTC. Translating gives CASRSLGGGLAGYEQYF.

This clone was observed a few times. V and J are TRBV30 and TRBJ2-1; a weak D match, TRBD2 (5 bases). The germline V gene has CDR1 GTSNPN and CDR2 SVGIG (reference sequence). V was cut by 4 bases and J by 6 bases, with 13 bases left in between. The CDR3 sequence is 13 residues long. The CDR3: CAWNPEGFNEQFF. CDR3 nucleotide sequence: TGTGCCTGGAACCCTGAGGGATTCAATGAGCAGTTCTTC.

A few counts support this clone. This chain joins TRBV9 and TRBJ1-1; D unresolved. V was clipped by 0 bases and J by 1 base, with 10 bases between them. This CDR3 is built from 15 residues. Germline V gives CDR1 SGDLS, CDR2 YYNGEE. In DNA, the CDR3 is TGTGCCAGCAGCGTAGGCCTATTCGGGAACACTGAAGCTTTCTTT. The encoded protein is CASSVGLFGNTEAFF.

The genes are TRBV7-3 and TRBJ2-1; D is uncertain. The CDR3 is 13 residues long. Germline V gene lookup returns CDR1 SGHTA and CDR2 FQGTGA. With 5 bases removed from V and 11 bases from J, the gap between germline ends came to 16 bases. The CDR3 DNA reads TGTGCCAGCAGCCCGCGTTGGGCAGCCAAGCAGTTCTTC. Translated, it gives CASSPRWAAKQFF.

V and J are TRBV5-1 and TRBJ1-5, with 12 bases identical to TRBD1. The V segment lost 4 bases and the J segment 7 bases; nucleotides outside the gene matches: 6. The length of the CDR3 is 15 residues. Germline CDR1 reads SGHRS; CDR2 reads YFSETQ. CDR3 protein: CASSLGQGAWQPQHF. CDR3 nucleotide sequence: TGCGCCAGCAGCCTGGGACAGGGGGCTTGGCAGCCCCAGCATTTT.

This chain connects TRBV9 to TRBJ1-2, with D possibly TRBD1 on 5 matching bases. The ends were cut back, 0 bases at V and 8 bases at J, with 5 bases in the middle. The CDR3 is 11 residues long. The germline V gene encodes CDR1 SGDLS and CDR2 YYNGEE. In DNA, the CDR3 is TGTGCCAGCAGCGTAGGGGGCGGCTACACCTTC. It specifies CASSVGGGYTF.

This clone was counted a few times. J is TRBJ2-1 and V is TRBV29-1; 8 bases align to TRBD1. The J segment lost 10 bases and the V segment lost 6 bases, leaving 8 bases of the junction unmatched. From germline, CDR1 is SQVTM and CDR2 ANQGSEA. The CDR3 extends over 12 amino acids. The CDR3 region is CSVTRDRQEQFF. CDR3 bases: TGCAGCGTAACCCGGGACAGGCAGGAGCAGTTCTTC.

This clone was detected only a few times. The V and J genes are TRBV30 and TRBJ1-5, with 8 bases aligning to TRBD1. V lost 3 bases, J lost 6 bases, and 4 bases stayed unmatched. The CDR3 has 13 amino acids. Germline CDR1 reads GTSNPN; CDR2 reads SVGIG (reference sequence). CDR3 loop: CAWRPGGTQPQHF. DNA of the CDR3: TGTGCCTGGAGACCAGGGGGCACTCAGCCCCAGCATTTT.

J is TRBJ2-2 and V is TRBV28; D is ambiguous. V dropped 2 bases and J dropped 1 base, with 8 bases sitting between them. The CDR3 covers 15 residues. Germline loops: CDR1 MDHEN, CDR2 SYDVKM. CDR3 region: CASSLGQWNTGELFF. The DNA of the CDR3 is TGTGCCAGCAGTTTAGGCCAGTGGAACACCGGGGAGCTGTTTTTT. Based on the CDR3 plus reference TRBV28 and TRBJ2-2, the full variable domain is DVKVTQSSRYLVKRTGEKVFLECVQDMDHENMFWYRQDPGLGLRLIYFSYDVKMKEKGDIPEGYSVSREKKERFSLILESASTNQTSMYLCASSLGQWNTGELFFGEGSRLTVL.